This T cell receptor (beta chain) emerged from a study of T-cell reconstitution after alpha-beta-depleted transplantation in children. Study-wide results and limits: T-cell counts and diversity at one year following transplant were attributed mainly to newly produced T cells. Reported findings indicate that, about two months after transplant, alpha-beta T cells came from several hundred expanded clones, which were derived from non-depleted graft cells.

This CDR3 contains 15 residues. Germline assignment: CDR1 LGHNA and CDR2 YSLEER. V shed 0 bases and J 5 bases; nucleotides not matched to a gene: 6. This clonotype has a count of ten or more. Its antigen is unknown. As it was prepared, the TCRbeta library received unique molecular identifiers. MiXCR, applied by TCRdb to the PCR reads, yields one record per CDR3 protein. Altogether 45,000 to 55,000 distinct CDR3 sequences are present, around 9% being singletons, with the ten largest covering 27%. The source is a male patient aged 2-15 years who had a stem cell transplant for chronic granulomatous disease, so the T cells may come from the graft donor. This sample comprised PBMCs, mostly from graft donor cells, obtained 60 days after TCRalphabeta/CD19-depleted stem cell transplant. This sequence joins TRBV4-3 and TRBJ2-5; 7 nucleotides agree with TRBD2. CDR3 loop: CASSQDITSDETQYF. In nucleotides, the CDR3 is TGCGCCAGCAGCCAAGATATTACTAGCGACGAGACCCAGTACTTC.